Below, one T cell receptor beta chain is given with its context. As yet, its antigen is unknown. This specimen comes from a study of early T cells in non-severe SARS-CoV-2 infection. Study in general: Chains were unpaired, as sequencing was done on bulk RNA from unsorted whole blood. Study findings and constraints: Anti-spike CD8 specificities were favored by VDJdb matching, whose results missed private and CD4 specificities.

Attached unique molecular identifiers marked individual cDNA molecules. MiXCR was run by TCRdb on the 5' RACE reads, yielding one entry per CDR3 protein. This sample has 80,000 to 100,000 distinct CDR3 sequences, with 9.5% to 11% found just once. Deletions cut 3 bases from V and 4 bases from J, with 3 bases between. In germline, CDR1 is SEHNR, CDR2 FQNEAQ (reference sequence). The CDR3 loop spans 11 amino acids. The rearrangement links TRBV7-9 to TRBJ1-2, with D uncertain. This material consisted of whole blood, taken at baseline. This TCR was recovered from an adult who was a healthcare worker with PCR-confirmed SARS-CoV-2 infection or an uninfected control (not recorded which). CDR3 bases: TGTGCCAGCAGCTTCAGCTATGGCTACACCTTC. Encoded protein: CASSFSYGYTF. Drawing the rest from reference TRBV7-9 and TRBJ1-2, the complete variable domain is DTGVSQNPRHKITKRGQNVTFRCDPISEHNRLYWYRQTLGQGPEFLTYFQNEAQLEKSRLLSDRFSAERPKGSFSTLEIQRTEQGDSAMYLCASSFSYGYTFGSGTRLTVV.